The T cell receptor beta chain described here comes from a study of cytomegalovirus exposure and HLA in healthy donors. General study results and limits: Researchers reported that three CMV-associated chains were confirmed in vitro as CMV antigen-specific.

For this clone: Its specificity is unknown.

The PCR used 60 Vbeta and 13 Jbeta primers. The data were produced by immunoSEQ multiplex PCR, yet TCRdb's version contains in-frame clones alone and is incomplete. The sample lists approximately 69,000 clones; approximately 74% were seen once. CDR1 MDHEN and CDR2 SYDVKM come from the germline V gene. The V and J ends lost 6 bases and 2 bases respectively, with 17 bases between them. This CDR3 has 16 amino acids. The sequenced sample consisted of PBMCs. The chain combines TRBV28 with TRBJ2-4; weak D call: TRBD2 (6 bases). This sequence was found in a woman in her 30s in good health and CMV-seropositive. The CDR3 bases are TGTGCCAGCAGGATGAGGGGAGGCGTAACCAAAAACATTCAGTACTTC. This codes for CASRMRGGVTKNIQYF.